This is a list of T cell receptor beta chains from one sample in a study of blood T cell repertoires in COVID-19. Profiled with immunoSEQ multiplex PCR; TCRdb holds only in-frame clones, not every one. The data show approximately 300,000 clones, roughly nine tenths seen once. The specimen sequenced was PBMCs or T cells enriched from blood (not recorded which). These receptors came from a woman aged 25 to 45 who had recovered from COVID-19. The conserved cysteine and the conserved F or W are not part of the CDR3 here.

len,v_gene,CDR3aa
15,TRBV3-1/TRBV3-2,ASSPQLAGGSTGELF
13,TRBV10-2,ASSTGFGVNTEAF
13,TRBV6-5,ASSYSRGWGTEAF
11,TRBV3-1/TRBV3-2,ASSQGGDTEAF
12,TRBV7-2,ASSHGTRAWPQH
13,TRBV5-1,ASSWGTGTYNEQF
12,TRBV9,ASSVGGGNQPQH
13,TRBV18,ASSPSGNGYTEAF
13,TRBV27,ASSLTAFFSYEQY
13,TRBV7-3,ASSISGSTYNEQF
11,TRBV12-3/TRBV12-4,ASSLEGDQPQH
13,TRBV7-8,ASSHRGQSNQPQH
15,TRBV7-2,ASSQIPGQGPGGEQY
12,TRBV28,ASRSQGYNSPLH
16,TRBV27,ASSSSPRGIYSNQPQH
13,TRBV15,ATSTGLAEANEQF
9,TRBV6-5,ASSYSQEQY
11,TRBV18,ASSPTGTGELF
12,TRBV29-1,SANFGTGDYEQY
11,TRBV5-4,ASSSTVTGELF
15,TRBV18,ASSPFDMGSSYNEQF
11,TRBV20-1,SASTTGRMSYT
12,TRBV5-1,ASSLGQGAGEQF
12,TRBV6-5,ASSPGQVSYEQY
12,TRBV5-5,ASSSRTGLTEAF
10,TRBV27,ASSSGRNEQF
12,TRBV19,ASSIEGTLSPLH
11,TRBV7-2,ASSSRRNQPQH
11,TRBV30,AWSFTGGPGYT
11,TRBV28,ASSPGEGTEAF
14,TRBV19,ASSEGIQGAREKLF
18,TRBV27,ASSLSGTGYRSGGYNEQF
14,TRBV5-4,ASSLQRGGGLHGYT
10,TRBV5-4,ASSLVSGTLY
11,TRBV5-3,ARSWRTENEAF
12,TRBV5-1,ASSPLGQNYGYT
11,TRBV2,ASSERQTTEAF
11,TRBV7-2,ATVRSGVYGYT
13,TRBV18,ASSPQEWREGSFH
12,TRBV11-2,ASSWGDGQYEQY
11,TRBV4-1,ASSQFVEGGQF
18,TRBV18,ASSPPSRRAGTQGSHGYT
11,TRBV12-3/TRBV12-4,ASSSFKNTEAF
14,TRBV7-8,ASSPTPDRDAYEQY
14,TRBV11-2,ASSLDIAGSTDTQY
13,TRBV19,ASRLGQYSNQPQH
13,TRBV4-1,ASSQGRGSSYEQY
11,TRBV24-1,ATSDLRGQTQY
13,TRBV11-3,ASSHRDRLSYEQY
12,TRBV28,ASSFSSFGNEQF
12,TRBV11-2,ASSHPRGQETQY
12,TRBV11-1,ASSLQDRAETQY
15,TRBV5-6,ASSPLAQGKVTGELF
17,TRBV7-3,ASSLWPTQPQSSYNEQF
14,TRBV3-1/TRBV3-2,ASSQVRLGLKDTQY
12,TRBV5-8,ASQRDRGVLGQF
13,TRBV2,ASRTGTGSNQPQH
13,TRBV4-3,ASSHDRGVGYEQY